A selection of T cell receptor beta chains follows, all from one sample in a study of regulatory T cells in long-lasting Graves disease. In TCRdb, the multiplex PCR reads were re-called with MiXCR into one record per CDR3 protein. This sample has approximately 350,000 distinct CDR3 sequences, with under 20% found just once. These data are also associated with another study on T cells in Graves' hyperthyroidism and ophthalmopathy.

The material sequenced was peripheral blood mononuclear cells (PBMCs), taken at new diagnosis, from a patient treated with antithyroid drugs. The receptors originated from a woman under 30 with Graves disease. Each CDR3 is given with its conserved first and last residue. D genes are given only for firm matches. Clone size is shown for a subset of rows, as once, few, many or a class of expanded clone.

>many|-|TRBJ2-6|TRBV18
CASSPAAGANVLTF
TGTGCCAGCTCACCCGCAGCTGGGGCCAACGTCCTGACTTTC
>-|-|TRBJ1-4|TRBV4-1
CASSQWASNEKLFF
TGCGCCAGCAGCCAGTGGGCCTCTAATGAAAAACTGTTTTTT
>few|-|TRBJ1-4|TRBV13
CASSLRQSFATNEKLFF
TGTGCCAGCAGCTTACGGCAGAGCTTTGCAACTAATGAAAAACTGTTTTTT
>-|-|TRBJ2-3|TRBV6-5
CASSYVSGDTQYF
TGTGCCAGCAGTTACGTCTCCGGGGATACGCAGTATTTT
>many|TRBD1|TRBJ1-3|TRBV5-1
CASSLHRGSGNTIYF
TGCGCCAGCAGCTTACACAGGGGATCTGGAAACACCATATATTTT
>many|TRBD1|TRBJ1-2|TRBV6-1
CASSDRGPGHGYTF
TGTGCCAGCAGTGACAGGGGGCCGGGACATGGCTACACCTTC
>few|-|TRBJ1-4|TRBV19
CASKSDQSVGEKLFF
TGTGCCAGTAAATCGGACCAATCGGTCGGGGAAAAACTGTTTTTT
>many|TRBD2|TRBJ2-3|TRBV2
CASRLTSGGSPTQYF
TGTGCCAGCAGGCTTACTAGCGGGGGCTCCCCCACGCAGTATTTT
>many|-|TRBJ2-5|TRBV10-3
CAISGSGRSQETQYF
TGTGCCATCAGTGGTAGCGGTCGTAGTCAAGAGACCCAGTACTTC
>many|TRBD2|TRBJ2-7|TRBV11-1
CASTPMGGFSSYEQYF
TGTGCCAGCACCCCAATGGGGGGGTTTTCCTCCTACGAGCAGTACTTC
>many|TRBD1|TRBJ2-3|TRBV7-6
CASSLADRVRTSTDTQYF
TGTGCCAGCAGCTTAGCGGACAGGGTGAGGACTAGCACAGATACGCAGTATTTT
>-|-|TRBJ2-5|TRBV4-2
CASSQDWQEETQYF
TGTGCCAGCAGCCAAGATTGGCAGGAGGAGACCCAGTACTTC
>many|-|TRBJ1-2|TRBV9
CASSSGGTYGYTF
TGTGCCAGCAGCTCAGGAGGGACCTATGGCTACACCTTC
>many|-|TRBJ2-2|TRBV3-1
CASSPAAGYTGELFF
TGTGCCAGCAGCCCAGCAGCGGGCTACACCGGGGAGCTGTTTTTT
>-|-|TRBJ1-2|TRBV4-1
CASSQHPSALIGYTF
TGCGCCAGCAGCCAACATCCCAGCGCCCTAATTGGCTACACCTTC
>many|TRBD2|TRBJ2-3|TRBV3-1
CASSPSSGTSTDTQYF
TGTGCCAGCAGCCCATCTAGCGGAACTAGCACAGATACGCAGTATTTT
>many|TRBD2|TRBJ2-7|TRBV4-1
CASSQGAGGRREQYF
TGCGCCAGCAGCCAGGGAGCGGGAGGCCGGAGGGAGCAGTACTTC
>many|TRBD1|TRBJ2-7|TRBV9
CASSVGGGAGEQYF
TGTGCCAGCAGCGTAGGAGGGGGCGCGGGCGAGCAGTACTTC
>many|TRBD1|TRBJ2-7|TRBV5-1
CASSLETGDSYEQYF
TGCGCCAGCAGCTTGGAGACAGGGGATTCCTACGAGCAGTACTTC
>many|TRBD1|TRBJ2-7|TRBV11-2
CASSTTGGAYEQYF
TGTGCCAGCAGCACGACAGGGGGTGCCTACGAGCAGTACTTC
>-|-|TRBJ2-4|TRBV20-1
CSATLGSIQYF
TGCAGTGCTACACTGGGGAGCATTCAGTACTTC
>many|TRBD1|TRBJ2-7|TRBV7-2
CASSFESEGARHF
TGTGCCAGCAGCTTTGAATCTGAGGGGGCGCGCCACTTC
>many|-|TRBJ2-1|TRBV11-2
CASSQGTSEQFF
TGTGCCAGCAGCCAAGGGACCAGTGAGCAGTTCTTC
>-|-|TRBJ1-3|TRBV7-9
CASSSPGLGNTIYF
TGTGCCAGCAGCTCTCCGGGCCTGGGAAACACCATATATTTT
>many|-|TRBJ1-5|TRBV11-2
CASSLGPQERQPQHF
TGTGCCAGCAGCTTAGGTCCGCAGGAGCGTCAGCCCCAGCATTTT
>many|-|TRBJ2-7|TRBV5-1
CASSFRESGYEQYF
TGCGCCAGCAGCTTCAGGGAAAGCGGCTACGAGCAGTACTTC
>many|TRBD1|TRBJ2-7|TRBV6-1
CASRRQGAYEQYF
TGTGCCAGCAGGCGACAGGGGGCTTACGAGCAGTACTTC
>-|-|TRBJ1-1|TRBV28
CASSFSWGGLTEAFF
TGTGCCAGCAGTTTCTCTTGGGGGGGACTTACTGAAGCTTTCTTT
>many|TRBD1|TRBJ1-5|TRBV6-1
CASSGPSGQGAQPQHF
TGTGCCAGCAGTGGTCCCTCGGGACAGGGGGCCCAGCCCCAGCATTTT
>-|TRBD1|TRBJ2-4|TRBV11-2
CASNNGQGVESIQYF
TGTGCCAGCAACAATGGACAGGGGGTTGAAAGCATTCAGTACTTC
>-|TRBD2|TRBJ2-7|TRBV6-1
CASGRAPGVEQYF
TGTGCCAGCGGGAGGGCACCGGGGGTCGAGCAGTACTTC
>many|-|TRBJ1-2|TRBV5-6
CASSLLPESGYGYTF
TGTGCCAGCAGCTTGCTCCCTGAAAGCGGGTATGGCTACACCTTC
>many|-|TRBJ1-5|TRBV20-1
CSARERDSNQPQHF
TGCAGTGCTAGAGAAAGAGATAGCAATCAGCCCCAGCATTTT
>-|-|TRBJ2-7|TRBV27
CASSSRTSRLLKTYEQYF
TGTGCCAGCAGTTCGAGGACTTCCCGGCTGCTGAAAACCTACGAGCAGTACTTC
>many|-|TRBJ2-3|TRBV20-1
CSASRGGADTQYF
TGCAGTGCTAGTAGGGGGGGAGCGGATACGCAGTATTTT
>few|TRBD2|TRBJ2-3|TRBV28
CASRNPGLAVSTDTQYF
TGTGCCAGCAGGAATCCGGGACTAGCGGTTAGCACAGATACGCAGTATTTT
>many|-|TRBJ1-5|TRBV6-1
CASSSDGRNQPQHF
TGTGCCAGCAGCTCGGACGGACGAAATCAGCCCCAGCATTTT
>-|-|TRBJ2-5|TRBV5-1
CASSSPDRFVQETQYF
TGCGCCAGCAGCTCGCCCGACAGGTTCGTGCAAGAGACCCAGTACTTC
>-|-|TRBJ2-1|TRBV20-1
CSASLAGYNEQFF
TGCAGTGCTAGTTTGGCGGGCTACAATGAGCAGTTCTTC
>many|TRBD2|TRBJ2-3|TRBV28
CASRGDYHTRTDTQYF
TGTGCCAGCAGGGGGGACTACCACACCCGCACAGATACGCAGTATTTT
>many|-|TRBJ2-2|TRBV30
CAWSARNGELFF
TGTGCCTGGAGTGCGCGCAACGGGGAGCTGTTTTTT
>many|-|TRBJ1-4|TRBV28
CASRPTGVEKLFF
TGTGCCAGCAGGCCAACAGGTGTCGAAAAACTGTTTTTT
>many|TRBD2|TRBJ2-3|TRBV12-3/TRBV12-4
CASRGLAGGTDTQYF
TGTGCCAGCAGAGGACTAGCGGGGGGCACAGATACGCAGTATTTT